The 26 T cell receptor beta chains reported below all come from one sample, sequenced in a study of T cell clones after liver transplantation. Here immunoSEQ multiplex PCR was the method, and the copy in TCRdb shows in-frame clones only, minus some. Among roughly 40,000 clones listed, just over 85% were seen once. This specimen consisted of CD4+ T cells from blood, obtained 24 months after liver transplant. The receptors were sampled from a human patient who received a liver transplant. Some T cells may be graft donor cells.

The chain joins TRBV10-3 to TRBJ1-2; 8 bases agree with TRBD1. The V gene end was trimmed by 6 bases and the J gene end by 8 bases; junction bases not matched to a gene: 11. CDR1 is ENHRY, CDR2 SYGVKD, per germline. The CDR3 extends over 14 amino acids. The CDR3, as DNA: TGTGCCATCAGAGCAGGGGGCGCGATGGGAGGCTACACCTTC. Translated: CAIRAGGAMGGYTF.

As to this clone: Other DNA sequences of this sample code for an identical CDR3. The V gene is TRBV18, the J gene TRBJ2-2; D not certain. V was trimmed by 2 bases and J by 5 bases, leaving 6 bases between them. The CDR3 extends over 13 amino acids. The germline V gene encodes CDR1 KGHSH and CDR2 LQKENI. The CDR3 loop is CASSPDLTGELFF. The CDR3 DNA reads as TGTGCCAGCTCACCAGATCTAACCGGGGAGCTGTTTTTT.

The V and J genes are TRBV19 and TRBJ1-5; D call uncertain. Germline lookup yields CDR1 LNHDA and CDR2 SQIVND (reference sequence). The CDR3 totals 15 residues. V dropped 6 bases and J dropped 3 bases, with 15 bases sitting between them. CDR3 sequence: CASRLFGADNQPQHF. The CDR3 nucleotides are TGTGCCAGTAGACTTTTTGGTGCAGACAATCAGCCCCAGCATTTT.

This rearrangement joins TRBV7-2 to TRBJ1-5; 8 bases map to TRBD1. Trimming cost V 5 bases and J 4 bases; bases outside gene matches: 19. The CDR3 runs 19 residues. Per the germline V gene, CDR1 is SGHTA and CDR2 is FQGNSA. Here the CDR3 reads CASSGNAQGARSPNQPQHF. CDR3 nucleotides: TGTGCCAGCAGCGGAAACGCCCAGGGGGCGCGGTCCCCAAATCAGCCCCAGCATTTT.

This CDR3 is CASSLGTLNTEAFF. CDR3 bases: TGTGCCAGCAGTTTAGGGACGTTGAACACTGAAGCTTTCTTT. The chain has TRBV6-6 and TRBJ1-1, with D tentatively TRBD1 (5 bases). The V gene lost 4 bases and the J gene lost 0 bases, with 9 bases spanning the gap. CDR3 length: 14 amino acids. Germline V gene lookup returns CDR1 MNHNY and CDR2 SVGAGI (reference sequence).

The genes are TRBV11-2 and TRBJ2-1; 7 bases are a match to TRBD2. In germline, CDR1 is SGHAT, CDR2 FQNNGV. The CDR3 has 14 amino acids. V was pared by 0 bases and J by 9 bases, with 5 bases of the junction left unmatched. This CDR3 is CASSLEATSVEQFF. In DNA, the CDR3 is TGTGCCAGCAGCTTAGAGGCAACTAGCGTTGAGCAGTTCTTC.

This clone was found a few times. The gene calls are TRBV7-8 and TRBJ2-1; D ambiguous. Between the trimmed V and J ends, which lost 6 bases and 2 bases, there was a span of 8 bases. CDR1 is SGHVS, CDR2 FQNEAQ, per germline. CDR3 length equals 13 residues. In nucleotides, the CDR3 is TGTGCCAGCAGGCCGGGCCCCTACAATGAGCAGTTCTTC. Amino acid sequence: CASRPGPYNEQFF.

This clone was seen just once. The CDR3 nucleotides are TGTGCCAGCAGCTTGGAACCTTCTATGAACACTGAAGCTTTCTTT. This sequence encodes CASSLEPSMNTEAFF. The chain combines TRBV5-5 with TRBJ1-1, with no clear D. Deletions cut 0 bases from V and 0 bases from J, with 9 bases between. Germline V gene lookup returns CDR1 SGHKS and CDR2 YYEKEE (reference sequence). This CDR3 has 15 amino acids.

The sample holds one count of this clone. J is TRBJ2-5 and V is TRBV14; tentative D call: TRBD1 (6 bases). V lost 4 bases and J 4 bases, leaving 16 bases between the germline ends. The V gene's germline CDR1 is SGHDN and CDR2 FVKESK. CDR3 length equals 15 residues. CDR3 in amino acids: CASSPTGLGRETQYF. CDR3 DNA sequence: TGTGCCAGCAGCCCTACAGGGTTGGGGAGAGAGACCCAGTACTTC. Full variable domain (outside the CDR3, taken from reference TRBV14 and TRBJ2-5): EAGVTQFPSHSVIEKGQTVTLRCDPISGHDNLYWYRRVMGKEIKFLLHFVKESKQDESGMPNNRFLAERTGGTYSTLKVQPAELEDSGVYFCASSPTGLGRETQYFGPGTRLLVL.

This clone was recorded once. The V and J genes are TRBV18 and TRBJ2-1, with unresolved D. The CDR3 contains 13 residues. CDR1 is KGHSH and CDR2 is LQKENI in the germline V gene. V gave up 6 bases and J gave up 6 bases, with 12 bases separating them. The CDR3 protein is CASSHNNFNEQFF. CDR3 DNA: TGTGCCAGCTCCCACAATAACTTCAATGAGCAGTTCTTC.

This clone was counted a single time. No DNA is shown, since the ends of the CDR3 on it are uncertain; the CDR3 is the one TCRdb lists. The rearrangement uses TRBV4-3 and TRBJ2-3; TRBD2 is the table's D call, not checked against the DNA. Germline CDR1 reads LGHNA; CDR2 reads YSLEER. Inclusive of both ends, the CDR3 amounts to 13 amino acids. The CDR3: CASSQVVAGGSNF.

The rearrangement joins TRBV18 to TRBJ2-4; TRBD1 is a possible D gene (6 bases). V was shortened by 0 bases and J by 4 bases, with 13 bases between the two germline ends. Germline V lookup: CDR1 KGHSH, CDR2 LQKENI. CDR3 length: 16 amino acids. The CDR3, as DNA: TGTGCCAGCTCACCACCGTCCGACAGGATTAAAAACATTCAGTACTTC. This encodes CASSPPSDRIKNIQYF. The variable domain in full, completed from reference TRBV18 and TRBJ2-4, reads NAGVMQNPRHLVRRRGQEARLRCSPMKGHSHVYWYRQLPEEGLKFMVYLQKENIIDESGMPKERFSAEFPKEGPSILRIQQVVRGDSAAYFCASSPPSDRIKNIQYFGAGTRLSVL.

The chain employs TRBV9 and TRBJ1-5; D unresolved. V lost 0 bases and J 0 bases, leaving 10 bases between the germline ends. CDR3 length: 16 amino acids. Germline V gene sequence: CDR1 SGDLS, CDR2 YYNGEE. The CDR3 DNA reads TGTGCCAGCAGCGTAGTGGAAGGTATTAGCAATCAGCCCCAGCATTTT. Translation: CASSVVEGISNQPQHF.

This clone occurred a few times. The chain couples TRBV6-5 to TRBJ2-1; 9 bases align to TRBD2. This CDR3 region has 15 residues. The V and J ends lost 2 bases and 7 bases, in that order; junction bases with no gene match: 6. Germline values: CDR1 MNHEY, CDR2 SVGAGI. CDR3 nucleotides: TGTGCCAGCAGTTACAGAGGTAGCGGGGGTAATGAGCAGTTCTTC. Protein product: CASSYRGSGGNEQFF.

This chain joins TRBV29-1 and TRBJ2-3, with D possibly being TRBD1 or TRBD2 (5 bases each). CDR1 is SQVTM, CDR2 ANQGSEA, per germline. This CDR3 region has 14 residues. V lost 4 bases, J lost 3 bases, and 14 bases lay in between. The CDR3 spells CSVGAGTSTDTQYF. The CDR3 coding sequence is TGCAGCGTTGGGGCCGGGACCAGTACAGATACGCAGTATTTT.

V is TRBV5-4 and J is TRBJ1-6; 7 nucleotides agree with TRBD1. Germline CDR1 reads SGHNT; CDR2 reads YYREEE (reference sequence). The V gene end was trimmed by 5 bases and the J gene end by 6 bases; junction bases not matched to a gene: 5. CDR3 length: 14 residues. The chain's CDR3 is CASRQGGFNSPLHF. In DNA form, the CDR3 reads TGTGCCAGCAGGCAGGGGGGGTTTAATTCACCCCTCCACTTT.

This chain uses TRBV6-5 with TRBJ1-1; D ambiguous. The germline V gene has CDR1 MNHEY and CDR2 SVGAGI. With 5 bases removed from V and 7 bases from J, the gap between germline ends came to 17 bases. CDR3 size: 14 residues. CDR3 region: CASSPGRRQSEAFF. In DNA form, the CDR3 reads TGTGCCAGCAGTCCTGGACGTCGGCAGAGTGAAGCTTTCTTT.

The V gene is TRBV15, the J gene TRBJ2-2; no clear D gene. The V gene lost 8 bases and the J gene lost 3 bases, with 13 bases spanning the gap. Germline CDR1 reads LNHNV; CDR2 reads YYDKDF (reference sequence). The CDR3 runs to 14 residues. The CDR3 DNA reads as TGTGCCACCGGGGTGCACAGATACACCGGGGAGCTGTTTTTT. It encodes CATGVHRYTGELFF.

This clone was recorded a few times. V gene TRBV19 combines with J gene TRBJ2-1; 12 nucleotides align to TRBD2. The CDR3 runs to 15 residues. The germline V gene encodes CDR1 LNHDA and CDR2 SQIVND (reference sequence). The J segment lost 5 bases and the V segment lost 3 bases, leaving 2 bases of the junction unmatched. The CDR3 loop reads CASSIWTSGNNEQFF. Written as DNA, the CDR3 is TGTGCCAGTAGTATCTGGACTAGCGGGAACAATGAGCAGTTCTTC.

The chain recombines TRBV14 with TRBJ1-1; TRBD1 agrees at 7 bases. Germline lookup yields CDR1 SGHDN and CDR2 FVKESK. The CDR3 has 14 residues. Trimming took 4 bases from V and 1 from J; bases not matched to a gene: 3. CDR3 DNA sequence: TGTGCCAGCAGCCGAGGGGGCACGAACACTGAAGCTTTCTTT. It encodes CASSRGGTNTEAFF.

The chain employs TRBV19 and TRBJ1-4, with D tentatively TRBD1 (6 bases). The V gene's germline CDR1 is LNHDA and CDR2 SQIVND (reference sequence). V was trimmed by 0 bases and J by 7 bases, leaving 12 bases between them. This CDR3 has 15 residues. This CDR3 reads CASSIEGGPVEKLFF. Written as DNA, the CDR3 is TGTGCCAGTAGTATAGAGGGGGGGCCGGTTGAAAAACTGTTTTTT. Looking up the rest from reference TRBV19 and TRBJ1-4 gives the full variable domain: DGGITQSPKYLFRKEGQNVTLSCEQNLNHDAMYWYRQDPGQGLRLIYYSQIVNDFQKGDIAEGYSVSREKKESFPLTVTSAQKNPTAFYLCASSIEGGPVEKLFFGSGTQLSVL.

This chain joins TRBV2 and TRBJ1-3; TRBD1 agrees at 9 bases. The CDR3 is 15 residues long. After removal of 4 bases from V and 2 bases from J, the junction contained 3 bases not matched to a gene. The germline gives CDR1 SNHLY, CDR2 FYNNEI. CDR3 loop: CASSVDRGAGNTIYF. CDR3 bases: TGTGCCAGCAGTGTGGACAGGGGCGCTGGAAACACCATATATTTT. Together with reference TRBV2 and TRBJ1-3, the CDR3 gives the full variable domain: EPEVTQTPSHQVTQMGQEVILRCVPISNHLYFYWYRQILGQKVEFLVSFYNNEISEKSEIFDDQFSVERPDGSNFTLKIRSTKLEDSAMYFCASSVDRGAGNTIYFGEGSWLTVV.

The gene calls are TRBV18 and TRBJ2-7; D might be TRBD1 (5 bases). The V gene lost 2 bases and the J gene lost 2 bases, with 7 bases spanning the gap. CDR1 is KGHSH and CDR2 is LQKENI in the germline V gene. There are 13 residues in the CDR3. CDR3 in DNA: TGTGCCAGCTCACCAAGGGGTACCTACGAGCAGTACTTC. Protein sequence: CASSPRGTYEQYF.

The chain combines TRBV11-2 with TRBJ2-5, with 8 positions matching TRBD2. The CDR3 covers 15 residues. Per germline, CDR1 SGHAT and CDR2 FQNNGV. Germline trimming cut 5 bases from V and 10 bases from J; bases unmatched to any gene: 15. The CDR3 loop is CASSLRAGAGGDQYF. CDR3 DNA sequence: TGTGCCAGCAGCCTACGAGCGGGGGCCGGGGGGGACCAGTACTTC.

The rearrangement uses TRBV7-2 and TRBJ1-3; TRBD1 matches 9 bases. This CDR3 is 16 amino acids long. The germline V gene has CDR1 SGHTA and CDR2 FQGNSA. V was clipped by 2 bases and J by 4 bases; unmatched bases: 6. In DNA, the CDR3 is TGTGCCAGCAGCTTAAGAGGGACAGGGATCGGAAACACCATATATTTT. This translates into CASSLRGTGIGNTIYF.

V and J are TRBV11-2 and TRBJ2-1; 10 bases are a match to TRBD2. The CDR3 spans 16 residues. Germline assignment: CDR1 SGHAT and CDR2 FQNNGV. The V segment lost 5 bases and the J segment 0 bases; nucleotides outside the gene matches: 4. CDR3 in DNA: TGTGCCAGCAGCCCCCCTAGCGGGAGCTCCTACAATGAGCAGTTCTTC. Translating gives CASSPPSGSSYNEQFF.